The 18 T cell receptor beta chains given below trace back to one sample, sequenced in a study of human T cells and chemical hapten exposure (dated by TCRdb to 2020 to 2023). Receptors were amplified or captured by RACE. For sequencing, a NextSeq 500 was employed. The public reads were reprocessed in TCRdb via fastp at Q25 and MiXCR, keeping in-frame beta chains. Identical CDR3 protein sequences are pooled into one entry, listed with their most common genes and DNA. The sample contains around 80,000 distinct CDR3 sequences, under 10% of them found a single time. Approximately 1.5% of the sample belongs to the ten largest clones. The time point label, read with the paper, signifies: healthy volunteer bleed at 6 weeks. Total RNA was isolated from unfractionated whole blood collected in Tempus Blood RNA tubes. Sequencing input: whole blood. The origin of the receptors is a male donor in good health. Some clones in this sample may be carry-over from other donors' samples.

This clonotype was found a few times. This chain joins TRBV6-1 and TRBJ1-1, with 7 bases identical to TRBD1. Per the germline V gene, CDR1 is MNHNS and CDR2 is SASEGT. The CDR3 sequence is 15 residues long. Trimming removed 8 bases from V and 0 bases from J; junction bases left unmatched: 9. CDR3 sequence: CASRIRDRMNTEAFF. The CDR3 DNA sequence: TGTGCCAGCCGAATTCGGGACAGAATGAACACTGAAGCTTTCTTT.

This clonotype was seen ten or more times. The V call is TRBV5-1, the J call TRBJ1-5; no clear D. The CDR3 length is 15 residues. With 0 bases removed from V and 9 bases from J, the gap between germline ends came to 16 bases. CDR1 and CDR2 (germline): SGHRS, YFSETQ. CDR3 nucleotides: TGCGCCAGCAGCTTGGAGTCCGGGCCCCCGTTGCCCCAGCATTTT. Translated, it gives CASSLESGPPLPQHF.

A note on this clonotype: Because the CDR3 is missing its conserved closing phenylalanine or tryptophan, this is likely a read error. The CDR3 loop is CASSPYTGGEDTQYL. CDR3 nucleotides: TGCGCCAGCAGCCCGTACACAGGGGGTGAAGATACGCAGTATTTA. The chain is built from TRBV4-3 and TRBJ2-3, with 8 nucleotides matching TRBD1. Germline values: CDR1 LGHNA, CDR2 YSLEER. The CDR3 contains 15 residues. The V and J ends lost 4 bases and 5 bases, in that order; junction bases with no gene match: 8.

The sample holds a few counts of this clonotype. The chain is built from TRBV6-1 and TRBJ2-7; D is unclear. Germline lookup yields CDR1 MNHNS and CDR2 SASEGT. The CDR3 covers 11 residues. Trimming pared 5 bases from V and 4 bases from J, leaving 6 bases between. The CDR3 nucleotides are TGTGCCAGCAGTCGGTGGTACGAGCAGTACTTC. Its protein product is CASSRWYEQYF.

The chain carries TRBV6-5 and TRBJ1-2; tentatively, D is TRBD1 (5 bases). The germline CDR1 and CDR2 sequences are MNHEY and SVGAGI. V was trimmed by 0 bases and J by 4 bases, leaving 12 bases between them. This CDR3 contains 15 residues. In DNA, the CDR3 is TGTGCCAGCAGTTACTCCGAGGGGCTGCCCTATGGCTACACCTTC. Protein: CASSYSEGLPYGYTF.

This clonotype has just a few counts. CDR3 nucleotides: TGTGCCAGCAGTAGACTAGCGGACACAGATACGCAGTATTTT. This codes for CASSRLADTDTQYF. This chain uses TRBV6-2 or TRBV6-3 with TRBJ2-3; 9 bases agree with TRBD2. J was trimmed by 2 bases and V by 5 bases; bases with no gene match: 2. Germline lookup yields CDR1 MNHEY and CDR2 SVGEGT. The CDR3 contains 14 residues.

The chain is built from TRBV12-3 or TRBV12-4 and TRBJ1-5; D is undetermined. V shed 5 bases and J shed 6 bases, with 8 bases lying between them. The CDR3 is 12 amino acids. The CDR3 spells CASSHGSQPQHF. In DNA form, the CDR3 reads TGTGCCAGCAGTCACGGGAGTCAGCCCCAGCATTTT.

The sample holds a few counts of this clonotype. CDR3 loop: CASSPTGLNSPLHF. The CDR3 bases are TGTGCCAGCAGCCCAACAGGGTTGAATTCACCCCTCCACTTT. The chain uses TRBV7-3 and TRBJ1-6; D might be TRBD1 (6 bases). The germline V and J ends were trimmed by 5 bases and 7 bases, with 12 bases remaining between them. Germline V CDR1 and CDR2: SGHTA, FQGTGA. CDR3 length: 14 residues.

This clonotype appeared a few times. V gene TRBV6-6 combines with J gene TRBJ2-7; no clear D. The germline V gene encodes CDR1 MNHNY and CDR2 SVGAGI (reference sequence). This CDR3 is 15 amino acids long. With 0 bases removed from V and 1 base from J, the gap between germline ends came to 10 bases. CDR3 sequence reads: CASSYSWTDSYEQYF. The CDR3 nucleotides are TGTGCCAGCAGTTACTCATGGACGGATTCCTACGAGCAGTACTTC.

This clonotype has ten or more counts. The chain carries TRBV4-3 and TRBJ1-5; no reliable D call. The length of the CDR3 is 14 residues. Trimming pared 0 bases from V and 6 bases from J, leaving 9 bases between. The germline CDR1 and CDR2 sequences are LGHNA and YSLEER. Written as DNA, the CDR3 is TGCGCCAGCAGCCAAGATATAGGATTTCAGCCCCAGCATTTT. The encoded protein is CASSQDIGFQPQHF.

This clonotype was counted many times. The V call is TRBV11-2, the J call TRBJ1-3; no definite D call. The CDR3 is 14 residues long. V gave up 5 bases and J gave up 0 bases, with 8 bases separating them. CDR1 and CDR2 (germline): SGHAT, FQNNGV. This CDR3 is CASSVMSSGNTIYF. CDR3 in DNA: TGTGCCAGCAGCGTTATGAGCTCTGGAAACACCATATATTTT.

Ten or more counts support this clonotype. The chain carries TRBV6-6 and TRBJ2-7; unclear D gene. Between the trimmed V and J ends, which lost 0 bases and 2 bases, there was a span of 11 bases. This CDR3 is built from 15 residues. Germline V gene sequence: CDR1 MNHNY, CDR2 SVGAGI (reference sequence). In DNA, the CDR3 is TGTGCCAGCAGTTACTCGGCCAACCCTACCTACGAGCAGTACTTC. It is translated as CASSYSANPTYEQYF.

This chain uses TRBV6-2 or TRBV6-3 with TRBJ2-7; maybe TRBD2 (6 bases). The V gene lost 6 bases and the J gene lost 2 bases, with 14 bases spanning the gap. CDR1 is MNHEY, CDR2 SVGEGT, per germline. The CDR3 sequence is 14 residues long. For the CDR3, the DNA is TGTGCCAGCAGGGCTAGCGTGCTAGCCTACGAGCAGTACTTC. Encoded protein: CASRASVLAYEQYF.

V usage is TRBV10-3 and J usage is TRBJ1-1; TRBD1 matches at 10 bases. The V gene end was trimmed by 3 bases and the J gene end by 5 bases; junction bases not matched to a gene: 6. CDR3 size: 15 residues. Germline CDR1 is ENHRY and CDR2 is SYGVKD. CDR3 residues: CAISETGQGQTEAFF. The DNA for the CDR3 is TGTGCCATCAGTGAAACGGGACAGGGGCAAACTGAAGCTTTCTTT.

The chain employs TRBV10-3 and TRBJ2-5; no firm D call. Germline V gives CDR1 ENHRY, CDR2 SYGVKD. Trimming left V 5 bases short and J 4 bases short, with 11 bases between. The CDR3 is 13 residues long. The CDR3 DNA reads TGTGCCATCAGTTCCCCCTCGGCAGAGACCCAGTACTTC. Its protein product is CAISSPSAETQYF.

This clonotype was observed a few times. The rearrangement joins TRBV10-3 to TRBJ2-1; TRBD1 or TRBD2 may be the D gene (6 bases each). The germline CDR1 and CDR2 sequences are ENHRY and SYGVKD. Trimming removed 6 bases at V and 9 bases at J, with 12 bases between. CDR3 length: 12 residues. The CDR3 nucleotides read TGTGCCATCAGCGCAGGGGACTCTGAGCAGTTCTTC. Protein product: CAISAGDSEQFF.

A few counts support this clonotype. Given a much more abundant clone one base away, this may be a read error. This rearrangement joins TRBV5-4 to TRBJ1-1; D is perhaps TRBD1 (5 bases). CDR3 length: 13 residues. The germline gives CDR1 SGHNT, CDR2 YYREEE (reference sequence). V lost 2 bases, J lost 1 base, and 6 bases lay in between. CDR3 nucleotides: TGTGCCAGCAGCTTCGGACAGAACACTGAAGCTTTCTTT. This encodes CASSFGQNTEAFF.

There are a few counts of this clonotype. This chain connects TRBV24-1 to TRBJ2-3; tentatively, D is TRBD2 (6 bases). CDR1 is KGHDR, CDR2 SFDVKD, per germline. This CDR3 is 13 amino acids long. The germline V and J ends were trimmed by 4 bases and 6 bases, with 10 bases remaining between them. CDR3 nucleotides: TGTGCCACCAGTGACGGACTACGGGATACGCAGTATTTT. Its protein is CATSDGLRDTQYF.